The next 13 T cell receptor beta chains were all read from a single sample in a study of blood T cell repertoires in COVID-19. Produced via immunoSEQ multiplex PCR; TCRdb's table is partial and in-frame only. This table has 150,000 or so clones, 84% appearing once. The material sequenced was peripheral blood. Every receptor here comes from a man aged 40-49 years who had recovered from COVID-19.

The DNA of the CDR3 is TGCGCCAGCAGCACTGGACTAGCGGAAAGCACAGATACGCAGTATTTT. Amino acids: CASSTGLAESTDTQYF. The chain joins TRBV5-1 to TRBJ2-3, with 10 bases matching TRBD2. Germline values: CDR1 SGHRS, CDR2 YFSETQ. V lost 4 bases and J lost 0; bases outside the gene matches: 5. CDR3 length equals 16 residues.

Here the CDR3 reads CASSLLGQAYQPQHF. CDR3 coding DNA: TGTGCCAGCAGCTTGCTCGGACAGGCCTATCAGCCCCAGCATTTT. This sequence joins TRBV5-6 and TRBJ1-5; 7 nucleotides line up with TRBD1. The CDR3 consists of 15 residues. CDR1 and CDR2 (germline): SGHDT, YYEEEE. Trimming at V came to 1 base and at J to 5 bases, leaving 6 bases not matched to a gene.

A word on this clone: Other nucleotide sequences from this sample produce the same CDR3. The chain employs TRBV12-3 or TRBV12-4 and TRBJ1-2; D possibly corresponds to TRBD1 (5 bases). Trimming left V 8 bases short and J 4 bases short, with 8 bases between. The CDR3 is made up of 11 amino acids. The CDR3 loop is CASSQGYGYTF. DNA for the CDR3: TGTGCCAGCTCCCAGGGCTATGGCTACACCTTC.

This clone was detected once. This CDR3 is CASSQAERGRSGELFF. In DNA, the CDR3 is TGCGCCAGCAGCCAAGCGGAGCGGGGTAGATCCGGGGAGCTGTTTTTT. V is TRBV4-3 and J is TRBJ2-2, with 7 bases that match TRBD2. The CDR3 extends over 16 amino acids. V dropped 1 base and J dropped 6; count of bases not matched to a gene: 8. The V gene's germline CDR1 is LGHNA and CDR2 YSLEER.

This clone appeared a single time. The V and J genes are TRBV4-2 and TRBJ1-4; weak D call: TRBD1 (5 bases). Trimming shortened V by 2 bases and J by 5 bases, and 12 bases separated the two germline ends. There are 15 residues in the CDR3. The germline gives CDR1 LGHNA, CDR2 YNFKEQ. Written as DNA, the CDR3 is TGTGCCAGCAGCCAACTCGACAGCCAGAATGAAAAACTGTTTTTT. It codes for CASSQLDSQNEKLFF.

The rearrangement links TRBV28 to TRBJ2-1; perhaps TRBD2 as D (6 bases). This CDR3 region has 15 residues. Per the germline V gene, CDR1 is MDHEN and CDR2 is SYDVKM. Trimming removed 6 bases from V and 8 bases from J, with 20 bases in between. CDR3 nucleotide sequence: TGTGCCAGCAGCGGACGACTAGACGATCGGGATGAGCAGTTCTTC. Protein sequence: CASSGRLDDRDEQFF.

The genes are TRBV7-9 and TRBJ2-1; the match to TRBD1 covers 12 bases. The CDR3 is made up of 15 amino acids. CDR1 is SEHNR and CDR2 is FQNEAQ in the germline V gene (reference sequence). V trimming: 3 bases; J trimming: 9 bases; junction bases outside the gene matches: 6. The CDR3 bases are TGTGCCAGCAGCTTGGGTGGGACAGGGGGCGTTGAGCAGTTCTTC. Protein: CASSLGGTGGVEQFF.

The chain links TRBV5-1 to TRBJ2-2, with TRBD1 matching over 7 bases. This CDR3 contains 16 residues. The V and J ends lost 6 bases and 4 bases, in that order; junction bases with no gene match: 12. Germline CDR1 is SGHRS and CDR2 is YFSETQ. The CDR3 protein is CASKEVTGSPTGELFF. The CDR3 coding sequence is TGCGCCAGCAAGGAGGTGACAGGGAGTCCCACCGGGGAGCTGTTTTTT.

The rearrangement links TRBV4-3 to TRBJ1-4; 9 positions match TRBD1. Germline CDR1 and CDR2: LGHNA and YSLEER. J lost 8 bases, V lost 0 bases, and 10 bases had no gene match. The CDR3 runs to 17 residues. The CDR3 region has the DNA TGCGCCAGCAGCCAAGAGACAGGGGGAGGGCTAGCGGAAAAACTGTTTTTT. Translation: CASSQETGGGLAEKLFF.

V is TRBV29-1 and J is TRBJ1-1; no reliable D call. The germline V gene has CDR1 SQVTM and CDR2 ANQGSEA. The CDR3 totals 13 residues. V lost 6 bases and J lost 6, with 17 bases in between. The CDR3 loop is CSVLPSWGAEAFF. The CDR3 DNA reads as TGCAGCGTCCTCCCTTCGTGGGGAGCTGAAGCTTTCTTT.

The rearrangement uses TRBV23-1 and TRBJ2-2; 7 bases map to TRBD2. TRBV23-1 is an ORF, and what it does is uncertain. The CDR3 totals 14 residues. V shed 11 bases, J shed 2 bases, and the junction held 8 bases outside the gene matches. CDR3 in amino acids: CAPKGGGNTGELFF. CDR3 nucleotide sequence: TGCGCCCCCAAGGGCGGGGGAAACACCGGGGAGCTGTTTTTT.

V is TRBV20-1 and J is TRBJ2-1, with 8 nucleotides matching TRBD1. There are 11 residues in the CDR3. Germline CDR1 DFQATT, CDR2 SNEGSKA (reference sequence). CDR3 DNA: TGCGGAGCTCAGGGGGCGAATGAGCAGTTCTTC. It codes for CGAQGANEQFF.

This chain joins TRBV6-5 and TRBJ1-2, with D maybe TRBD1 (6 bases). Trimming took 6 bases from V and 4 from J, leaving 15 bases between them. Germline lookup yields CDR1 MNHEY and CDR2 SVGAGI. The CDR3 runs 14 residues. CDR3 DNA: TGTGCCAGCAGATACAATACAGGGATCTATGGCTACACCTTC. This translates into CASRYNTGIYGYTF.